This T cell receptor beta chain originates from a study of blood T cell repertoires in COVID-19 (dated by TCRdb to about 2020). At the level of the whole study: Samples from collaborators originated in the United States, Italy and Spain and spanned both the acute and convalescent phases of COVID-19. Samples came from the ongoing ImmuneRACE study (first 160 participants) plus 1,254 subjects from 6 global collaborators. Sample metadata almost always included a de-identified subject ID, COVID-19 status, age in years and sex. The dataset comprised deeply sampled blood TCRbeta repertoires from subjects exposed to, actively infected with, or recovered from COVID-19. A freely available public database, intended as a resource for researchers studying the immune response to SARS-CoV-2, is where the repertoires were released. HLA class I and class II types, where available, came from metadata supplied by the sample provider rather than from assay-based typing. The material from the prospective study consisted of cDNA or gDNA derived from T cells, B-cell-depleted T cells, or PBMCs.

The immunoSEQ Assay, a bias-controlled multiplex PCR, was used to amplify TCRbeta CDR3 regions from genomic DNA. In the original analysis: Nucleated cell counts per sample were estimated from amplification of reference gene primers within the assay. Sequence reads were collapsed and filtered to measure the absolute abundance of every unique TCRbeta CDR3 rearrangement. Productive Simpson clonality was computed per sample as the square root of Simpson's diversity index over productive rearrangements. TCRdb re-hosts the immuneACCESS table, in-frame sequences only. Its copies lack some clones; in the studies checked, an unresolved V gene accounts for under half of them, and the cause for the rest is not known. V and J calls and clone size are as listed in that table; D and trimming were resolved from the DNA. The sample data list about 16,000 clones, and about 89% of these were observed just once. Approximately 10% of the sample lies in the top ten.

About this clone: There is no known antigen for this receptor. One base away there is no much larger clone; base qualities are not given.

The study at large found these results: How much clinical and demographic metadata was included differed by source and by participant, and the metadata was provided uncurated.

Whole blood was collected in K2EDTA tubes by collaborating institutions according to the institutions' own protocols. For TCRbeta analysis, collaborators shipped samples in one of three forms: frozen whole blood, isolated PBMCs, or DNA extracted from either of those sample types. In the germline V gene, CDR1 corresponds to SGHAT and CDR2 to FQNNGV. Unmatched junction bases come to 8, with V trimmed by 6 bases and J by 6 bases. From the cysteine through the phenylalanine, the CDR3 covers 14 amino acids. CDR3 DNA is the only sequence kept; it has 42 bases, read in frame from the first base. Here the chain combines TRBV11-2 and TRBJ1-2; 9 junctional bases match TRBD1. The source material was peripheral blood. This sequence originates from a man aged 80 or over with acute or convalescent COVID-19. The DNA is TGTGCCAGCAGATCCACAGGGGGCAAACATGGCTACACCTTC. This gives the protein CASRSTGGKHGYTF.